The TCR beta chain described here comes from a study of shared clonotypes between healthy human individuals. A note on this clone: Its antigen is currently unknown.

The CDR3 sequence is 14 residues long. Per germline, CDR1 SGHAT and CDR2 FQNNGV. Trimming took off 5 bases at V and 2 bases at J, with 12 bases between the two ends. Overall study findings and caveats: Approximately 4.6% of naive CD4 clonotypes were common to a handful of donors. Unshared clonotypes carried lower generation probabilities than those common to all four donors.

This was a deep-level run. Produced via immunoSEQ multiplex PCR; TCRdb's table is partial and in-frame only. The table shows 1,500,000 or so clones, with around 97% occurring only once. The donor population consisted of healthy HIV-negative adults with no recent acute infections or vaccinations. Sequenced: naive CD4+ T cells sorted from blood. Subset described: CD45RA+ positively selected. The source of this sequence is a man aged 30 to 39 in good health. The V call is TRBV11-2, the J call TRBJ1-2; D is unclear. The CDR3 here is CASSRTSRNYGYTF. CDR3 sequence (DNA): TGTGCCAGCAGCCGGACGAGTCGAAACTATGGCTACACCTTC.